The clone carrying this TCR beta chain was detected many times. Its antigen remains unknown. Amplified TCR beta CDR3 regions derived from RNA transcripts. When the TCR CDR3 underwent first-round RT-PCR, the HTBI primer set was used. TCRdb itself ran the multiplex PCR reads through MiXCR, one entry per CDR3 protein. The sample holds 300,000 to 400,000 distinct CDR3 sequences, roughly 13% seen once. The data were taken from a study of T cells in Graves' hyperthyroidism and ophthalmopathy. Notes on the study in general: Most expanded thyroid clonotypes above 0.001 also appeared in blood.

V lost 3 bases, J lost 7 bases, and 24 bases lay in between. The CDR3 contains 16 residues. Looked up from germline, CDR1 is DFQATT and CDR2 is SNEGSKA (reference sequence). No ophthalmopathy progression within 18 months constituted stable Graves' hyperthyroidism. The specimen was blood. The sequence came from a woman in her late teens or twenties with Graves' hyperthyroidism. The chain couples TRBV20-1 to TRBJ1-2, with D possibly TRBD1 on 5 matching bases. The CDR3 DNA is TGCAGTGCTAGCGAGTGGGGGGGAACCACGATGAGTGGCTACACCTTC. Translated, it gives CSASEWGGTTMSGYTF.